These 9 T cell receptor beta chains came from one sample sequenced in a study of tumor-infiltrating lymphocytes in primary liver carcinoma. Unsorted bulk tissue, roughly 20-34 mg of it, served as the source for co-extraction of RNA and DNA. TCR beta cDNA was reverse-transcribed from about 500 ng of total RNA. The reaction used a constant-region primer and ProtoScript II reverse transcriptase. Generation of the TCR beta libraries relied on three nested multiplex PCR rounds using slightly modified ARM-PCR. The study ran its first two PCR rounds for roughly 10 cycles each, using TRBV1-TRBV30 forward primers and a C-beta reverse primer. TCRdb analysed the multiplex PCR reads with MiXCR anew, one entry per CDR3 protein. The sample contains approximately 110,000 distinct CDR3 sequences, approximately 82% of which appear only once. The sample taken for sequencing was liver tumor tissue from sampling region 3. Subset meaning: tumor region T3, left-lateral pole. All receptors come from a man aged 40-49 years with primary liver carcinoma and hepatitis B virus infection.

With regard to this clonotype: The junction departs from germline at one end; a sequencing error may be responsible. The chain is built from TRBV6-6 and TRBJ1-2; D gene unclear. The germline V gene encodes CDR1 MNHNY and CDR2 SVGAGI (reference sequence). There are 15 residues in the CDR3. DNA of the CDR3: TGTGCCAGCAGTCGTGGAATGAGTACTCAGTATGGTTACACCTTC. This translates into CASSRGMSTQYGYTF.

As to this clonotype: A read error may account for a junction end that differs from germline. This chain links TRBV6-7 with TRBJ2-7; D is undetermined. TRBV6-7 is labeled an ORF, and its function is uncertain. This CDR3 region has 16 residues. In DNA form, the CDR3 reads TGTGCCAGCAGCTACTTGGCGAAGGCCACTGGGCACGAGCAGTACTTC. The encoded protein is CASSYLAKATGHEQYF.

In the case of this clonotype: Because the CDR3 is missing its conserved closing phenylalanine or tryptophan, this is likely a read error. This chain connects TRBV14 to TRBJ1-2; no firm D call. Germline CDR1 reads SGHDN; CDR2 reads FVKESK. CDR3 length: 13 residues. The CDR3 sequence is CAGSQDLESGYTL. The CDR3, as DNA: TGTGCCGGCAGCCAAGATTTGGAGTCAGGCTACACCCTC.

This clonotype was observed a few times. CDR3 DNA: TGTGCCAGCAGCTGGGGGACAGGGGTGATGAACACTGAAGCTTTCTTT. This translates into CASSWGTGVMNTEAFF. This sequence joins TRBV6-5 and TRBJ1-1; 10 bases fit TRBD1. J gave up 0 bases and V 6 bases, and 7 bases lay outside the gene matches. Germline CDR1 and CDR2: MNHEY and SVGAGI. CDR3 length: 16 amino acids.

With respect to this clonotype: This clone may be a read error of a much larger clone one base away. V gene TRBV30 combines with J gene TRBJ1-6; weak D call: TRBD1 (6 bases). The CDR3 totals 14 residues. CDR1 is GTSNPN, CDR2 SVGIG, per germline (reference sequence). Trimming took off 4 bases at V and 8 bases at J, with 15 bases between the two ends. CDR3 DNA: TGTGCCTGGATCTCCCGGGGGGCGCATTCACCCCTCCACTTT. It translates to CAWISRGAHSPLHF.

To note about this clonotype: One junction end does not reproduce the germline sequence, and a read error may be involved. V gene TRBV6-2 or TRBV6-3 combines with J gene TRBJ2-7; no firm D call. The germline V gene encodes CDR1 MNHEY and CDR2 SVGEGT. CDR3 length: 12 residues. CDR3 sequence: CTRSVDRDEQYF. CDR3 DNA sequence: TGTACCAGGAGTGTGGACCGGGACGAGCAGTACTTC.

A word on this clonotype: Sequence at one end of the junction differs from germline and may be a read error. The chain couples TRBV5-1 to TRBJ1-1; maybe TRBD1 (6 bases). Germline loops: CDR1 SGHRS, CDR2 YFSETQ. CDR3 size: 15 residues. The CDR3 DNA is TGCGCCAGCAGCTTCAGGGGACGTCAGAACACTGGAGCTTTCTTT. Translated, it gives CASSFRGRQNTGAFF.

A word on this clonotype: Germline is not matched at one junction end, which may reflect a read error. DNA for the CDR3: TGTACCAGCAGCTTTCCCGGGACTAGTGGGACCAAAAATATTCATTACTTC. The encoded protein is CTSSFPGTSGTKNIHYF. The genes are TRBV11-1 and TRBJ2-4, with 8 bases identical to TRBD2. Germline CDR1 reads SGHAT; CDR2 reads FQDESV (reference sequence). The CDR3 loop spans 17 amino acids.

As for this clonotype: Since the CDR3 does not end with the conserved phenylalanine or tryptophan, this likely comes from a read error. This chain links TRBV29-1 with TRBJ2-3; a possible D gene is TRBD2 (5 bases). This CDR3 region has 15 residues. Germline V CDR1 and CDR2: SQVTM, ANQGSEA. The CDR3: CSVEGGAGITDTQYS. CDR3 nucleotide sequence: TGCAGTGTTGAGGGCGGAGCCGGCATCACAGATACGCAGTATTCT.